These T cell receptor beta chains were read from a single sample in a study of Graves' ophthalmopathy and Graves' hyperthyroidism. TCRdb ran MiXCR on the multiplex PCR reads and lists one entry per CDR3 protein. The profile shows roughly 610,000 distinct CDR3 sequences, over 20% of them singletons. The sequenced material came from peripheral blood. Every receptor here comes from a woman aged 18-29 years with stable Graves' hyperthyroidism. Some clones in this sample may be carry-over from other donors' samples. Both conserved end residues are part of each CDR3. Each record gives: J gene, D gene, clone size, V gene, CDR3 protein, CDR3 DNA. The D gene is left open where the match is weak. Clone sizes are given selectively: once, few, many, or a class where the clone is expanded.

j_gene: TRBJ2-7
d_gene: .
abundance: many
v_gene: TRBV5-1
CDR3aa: CASGRVSSSYEQYF
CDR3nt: TGCGCCAGCGGTCGGGTCTCCAGCTCCTACGAGCAGTACTTC

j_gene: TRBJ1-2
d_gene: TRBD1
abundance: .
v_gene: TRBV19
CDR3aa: CASSYKDREWSGYTF
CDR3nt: TGTGCCAGTAGTTACAAGGACAGGGAGTGGAGTGGCTACACCTTC

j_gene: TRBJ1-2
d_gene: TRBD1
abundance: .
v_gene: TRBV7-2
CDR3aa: CASRDRGAINYGYTF
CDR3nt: TGTGCCAGCAGGGACAGGGGTGCTATTAACTATGGCTACACCTTC

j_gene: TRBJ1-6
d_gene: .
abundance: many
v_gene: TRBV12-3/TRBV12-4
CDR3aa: CASGVRRAYNSPLHF
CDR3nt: TGTGCCAGCGGGGTGAGGAGAGCCTATAATTCACCCCTCCACTTT

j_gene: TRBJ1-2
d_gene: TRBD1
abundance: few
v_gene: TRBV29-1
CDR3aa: CSVGPGRGQFSYGYTF
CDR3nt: TGCAGCGTTGGACCCGGGAGGGGGCAATTTTCCTATGGCTACACCTTC

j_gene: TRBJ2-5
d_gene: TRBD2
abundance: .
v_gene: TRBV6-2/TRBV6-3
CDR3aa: CASSPGGSGGAGQTQYF
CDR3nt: TGTGCCAGCAGTCCCGGAGGTAGCGGGGGGGCCGGTCAGACCCAGTACTTC

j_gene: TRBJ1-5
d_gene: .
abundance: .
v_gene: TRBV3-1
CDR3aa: CASSQGGNWYQPQHF
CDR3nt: TGTGCCAGCAGCCAAGGGGGGAATTGGTATCAGCCCCAGCATTTT

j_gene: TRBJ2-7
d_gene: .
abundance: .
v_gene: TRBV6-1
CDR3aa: CASHPWETSDEQYF
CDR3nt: TGTGCCAGCCACCCGTGGGAGACTTCGGACGAGCAGTACTTC

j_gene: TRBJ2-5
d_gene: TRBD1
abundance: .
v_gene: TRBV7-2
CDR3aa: CASSRDSETLETQYF
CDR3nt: TGTGCCAGCAGCCGGGACAGCGAGACCTTAGAGACCCAGTACTTC

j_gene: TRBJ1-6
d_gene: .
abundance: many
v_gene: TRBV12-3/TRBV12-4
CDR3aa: CASSFAAASPLHF
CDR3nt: TGTGCCAGCAGTTTCGCGGCAGCATCACCCCTCCACTTT

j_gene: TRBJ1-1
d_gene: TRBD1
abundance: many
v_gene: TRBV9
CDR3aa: CASSVGSIVTGETEAFF
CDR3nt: TGTGCCAGCAGCGTAGGGAGTATTGTGACAGGGGAGACTGAAGCTTTCTTT

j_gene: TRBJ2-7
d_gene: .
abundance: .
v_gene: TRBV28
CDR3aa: CASSLQGMDSYEQYF
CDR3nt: TGTGCCAGCAGTTTACAGGGAATGGACTCCTACGAGCAGTACTTC

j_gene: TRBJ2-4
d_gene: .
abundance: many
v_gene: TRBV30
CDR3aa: CAWSLLDQGIQYF
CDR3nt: TGTGCCTGGAGCCTTCTTGACCAGGGGATTCAGTACTTC

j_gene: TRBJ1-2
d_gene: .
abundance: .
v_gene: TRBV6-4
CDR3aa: CAIAAQGYGYTF
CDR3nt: TGTGCCATTGCGGCCCAGGGCTATGGCTACACCTTC

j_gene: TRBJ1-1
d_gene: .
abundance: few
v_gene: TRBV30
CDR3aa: CAWGRGGTEAFF
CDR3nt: TGTGCCTGGGGGAGGGGCGGCACTGAAGCTTTCTTT

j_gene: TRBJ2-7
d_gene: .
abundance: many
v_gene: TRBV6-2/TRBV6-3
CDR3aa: CASSYRGDAYEQYF
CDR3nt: TGTGCCAGCAGTTACCGTGGGGACGCCTACGAGCAGTACTTC

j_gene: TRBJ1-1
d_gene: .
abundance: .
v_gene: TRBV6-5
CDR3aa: CASSYSWAMNTEAFF
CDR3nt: TGTGCCAGCAGTTACTCGTGGGCCATGAACACTGAAGCTTTCTTT

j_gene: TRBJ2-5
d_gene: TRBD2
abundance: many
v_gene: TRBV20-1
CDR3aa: CSATLAGGEETQYF
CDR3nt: TGCAGTGCTACCCTAGCGGGGGGGGAAGAGACCCAGTACTTC

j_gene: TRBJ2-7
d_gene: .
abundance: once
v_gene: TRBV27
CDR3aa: CASSGGGGPYEQYF
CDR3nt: TGTGCCAGTTCCGGAGGAGGGGGCCCCTACGAGCAGTACTTC

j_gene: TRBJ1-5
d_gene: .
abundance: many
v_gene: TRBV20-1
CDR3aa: CSAREGYQPQHF
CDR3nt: TGCAGTGCTAGAGAAGGGTATCAGCCCCAGCATTTT

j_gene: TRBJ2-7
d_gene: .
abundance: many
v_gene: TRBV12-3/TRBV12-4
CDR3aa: CASSFSGSGVGSYEQYF
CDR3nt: TGTGCCAGCAGTTTTTCCGGGTCAGGGGTTGGGTCCTACGAGCAGTACTTC

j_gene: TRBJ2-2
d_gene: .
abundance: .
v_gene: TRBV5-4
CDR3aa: CASSLLGGGVTGELFF
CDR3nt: TGTGCCAGCAGCTTGCTTGGAGGGGGGGTCACCGGGGAGCTGTTTTTT

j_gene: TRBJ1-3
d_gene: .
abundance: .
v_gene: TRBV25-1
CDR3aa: CASSRGLETSGNTIYF
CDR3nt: TGTGCCAGCAGTAGAGGGCTCGAGACCTCTGGAAACACCATATATTTT

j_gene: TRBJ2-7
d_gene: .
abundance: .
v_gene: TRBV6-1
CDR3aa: CASSPFVGPYEQYF
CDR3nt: TGTGCCAGCAGTCCCTTTGTAGGGCCCTACGAGCAGTACTTC

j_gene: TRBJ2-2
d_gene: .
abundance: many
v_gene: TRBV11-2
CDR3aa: CASSLFGVANTGELFF
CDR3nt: TGTGCCAGCAGCTTATTTGGGGTCGCGAACACCGGGGAGCTGTTTTTT

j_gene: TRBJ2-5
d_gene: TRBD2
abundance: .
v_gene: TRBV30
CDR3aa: CAWNSGGLQETQYF
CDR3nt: TGTGCCTGGAATAGCGGGGGACTGCAAGAGACCCAGTACTTC

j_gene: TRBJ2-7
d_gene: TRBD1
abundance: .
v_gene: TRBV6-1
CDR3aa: CASRRGQGEYEQYF
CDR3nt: TGTGCCAGCAGACGCGGACAGGGGGAGTACGAGCAGTACTTC

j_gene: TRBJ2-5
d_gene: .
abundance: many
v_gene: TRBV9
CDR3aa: CASSVGFQETQYF
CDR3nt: TGTGCCAGCAGCGTAGGTTTTCAAGAGACCCAGTACTTC

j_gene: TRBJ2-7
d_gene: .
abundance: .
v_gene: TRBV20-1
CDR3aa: CSARRGRAYEQYF
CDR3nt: TGCAGTGCTAGAAGGGGCAGGGCCTACGAGCAGTACTTC

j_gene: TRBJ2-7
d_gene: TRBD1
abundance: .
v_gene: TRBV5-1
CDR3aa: CASSLPGQGPLGQYF
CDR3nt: TGCGCCAGCAGCTTACCCGGACAGGGCCCCTTGGGGCAGTACTTC

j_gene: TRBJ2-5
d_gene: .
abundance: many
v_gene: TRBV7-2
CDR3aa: CASSLSPTQYF
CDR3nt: TGTGCCAGCAGCTTAAGTCCGACCCAGTACTTC

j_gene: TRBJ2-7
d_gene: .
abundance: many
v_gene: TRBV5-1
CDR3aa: CASSKTPGHSTYEQYF
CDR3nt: TGCGCCAGCAGCAAGACACCGGGACATTCCACCTACGAGCAGTACTTC

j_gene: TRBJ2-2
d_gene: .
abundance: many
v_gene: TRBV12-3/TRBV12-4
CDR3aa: CASSLESFGTGELFF
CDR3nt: TGTGCCAGCAGTTTAGAGAGTTTCGGCACCGGGGAGCTGTTTTTT

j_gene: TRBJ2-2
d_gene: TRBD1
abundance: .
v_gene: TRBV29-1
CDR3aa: CSVGQGDGELFF
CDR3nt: TGCAGCGTTGGACAGGGAGACGGGGAGCTGTTTTTT

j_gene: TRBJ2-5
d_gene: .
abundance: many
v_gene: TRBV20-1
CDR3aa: CSARDFYRQGTETQYF
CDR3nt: TGCAGTGCTAGAGATTTTTATAGGCAGGGCACAGAGACCCAGTACTTC

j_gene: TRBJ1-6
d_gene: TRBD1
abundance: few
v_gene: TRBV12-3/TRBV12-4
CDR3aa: CASTGQGLNSPLHF
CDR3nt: TGTGCCAGCACCGGACAGGGCCTTAATTCACCCCTCCACTTT

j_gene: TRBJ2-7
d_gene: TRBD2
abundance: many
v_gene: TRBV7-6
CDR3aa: CASSSPSGSAGEQYF
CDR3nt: TGTGCCAGCAGCTCACCTAGCGGGAGTGCAGGGGAGCAGTACTTC

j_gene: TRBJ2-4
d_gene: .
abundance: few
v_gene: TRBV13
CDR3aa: CASSLQGTKNIKYF
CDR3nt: TGTGCCAGCAGCCTGCAGGGCACCAAAAACATTAAGTACTTC

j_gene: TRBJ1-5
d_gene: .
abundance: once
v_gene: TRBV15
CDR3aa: CATSRVRLGNQPQHF
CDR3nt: TGTGCCACCAGCAGAGTTCGACTGGGCAATCAGCCTCAGCATTTT

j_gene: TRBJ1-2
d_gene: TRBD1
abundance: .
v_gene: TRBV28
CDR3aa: CASSPPPTGDYGYTF
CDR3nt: TGTGCCAGCAGTCCCCCCCCGACAGGGGACTATGGCTACACCTTC

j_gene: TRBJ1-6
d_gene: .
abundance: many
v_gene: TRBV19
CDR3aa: CASRDRSAYNSPLHF
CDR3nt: TGTGCCAGTCGAGACCGCTCGGCCTATAATTCACCCCTCCACTTT

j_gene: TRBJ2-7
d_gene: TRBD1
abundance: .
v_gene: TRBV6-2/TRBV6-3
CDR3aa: CASSNSGTGDEQYF
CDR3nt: TGTGCCAGCAGTAACTCCGGGACAGGGGACGAGCAGTACTTC

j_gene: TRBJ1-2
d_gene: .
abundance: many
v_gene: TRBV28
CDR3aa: CASSLRADYGYTF
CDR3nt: TGTGCCAGCAGTTTACGCGCGGACTATGGCTACACCTTC

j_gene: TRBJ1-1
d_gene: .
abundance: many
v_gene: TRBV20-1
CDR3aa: CSARDGTTNTEAFF
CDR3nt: TGCAGTGCTAGAGATGGGACGACGAACACTGAAGCTTTCTTT

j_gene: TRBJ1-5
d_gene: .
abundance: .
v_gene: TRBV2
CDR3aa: CASSNIYSNQPQHF
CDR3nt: TGTGCCAGCAGTAATATTTATAGCAATCAGCCCCAGCATTTT